This TCR beta chain was recorded in a study of blood T cell repertoires in COVID-19. For the study at large: Specimens from acute and convalescent COVID-19 originated in the United States, Italy and Spain. The cDNA or gDNA used as material had been derived from T cells, B-cell-depleted T cells, or PBMCs.

The method was immunoSEQ multiplex PCR; TCRdb's version includes in-frame clones alone and lacks a portion of them. This sample has 150,000 to 200,000 clones, with over 80% found just once. This CDR3 contains 16 residues. V was clipped by 0 bases and J by 3 bases, with 14 bases between them. CDR1 is PRHDT, CDR2 FYEKMQ, per germline (reference sequence). The sample taken for sequencing was peripheral blood. The TCR was taken from a woman between 65 and 79 years old with acute or convalescent COVID-19. The V gene is TRBV13, the J gene TRBJ1-1; no clear D. CDR3 protein: CASSLGAMTRDTEAFF. CDR3 bases: TGTGCCAGCAGCTTAGGGGCCATGACCCGGGACACTGAAGCTTTCTTT.